This TCR beta chain came from a study of CD8 T cells in ankylosing spondylitis. The study, taken as a whole, reports: Some motif variants had been reported before (in reactive arthritis synovial fluid and blood). According to the report, clones linked to the disease were significantly enriched in matched synovial fluid samples taken from ankylosing spondylitis patients. Seemingly distinctive of ankylosing spondylitis blood was a TCR beta motif formed by eight highly homologous variants. Disease-linked clones were found to be CD8+ and relatively rare in peripheral blood.

A note on this clonotype: Its specificity is not known.

Quantitative 5'-RACE was performed with molecular barcodes, and it yielded the TCR beta libraries. TCRdb re-analysed the 5' RACE reads in MiXCR, keeping a single row per CDR3 protein. This repertoire shows about 450,000 distinct CDR3 sequences, 26% found once; its top ten account for 0.89%. CDR3 size: 14 residues. V lost 4 bases to trimming and J lost 2 bases, with 10 bases between them. Germline lookup yields CDR1 LGHDT and CDR2 YNNKEL (reference sequence). The sequence came from a male donor with ankylosing spondylitis. The source material was blood, either unsorted or a sorted T cell fraction (not recorded which). The rearrangement uses TRBV3-1 and TRBJ2-3; a possible D gene is TRBD2 (5 bases). The CDR3 spells CASSPGLYTDTQYF. CDR3 coding DNA: TGTGCCAGCAGCCCTGGACTTTACACAGATACGCAGTATTTT.